This TCR beta chain was observed in a study of long-term antiretroviral therapy in people with HIV. It was version v3.0 of the immunoSEQ assay that was run at survey level. Measured with immunoSEQ multiplex PCR; TCRdb has only the in-frame clones, and not every one. The table includes approximately 23,000 clones, approximately 84% detected once. V lost 7 bases to trimming and J lost 7 bases; unmatched junction nucleotides: 9. This CDR3 is built from 15 residues. Germline V CDR1 and CDR2: SEHNR, FQNEAQ (reference sequence). This material consisted of unsorted PBMCs, taken about 6.1 years after starting antiretroviral therapy. The receptor was isolated from a man aged 25-45 years with HIV. J is TRBJ2-2 and V is TRBV7-9, with TRBD2 matching 10 bases. The CDR3: CASTPSGRGSGELFF. CDR3 sequence (DNA): TGTGCCAGCACCCCTAGCGGGAGAGGTAGCGGGGAGCTGTTTTTT.